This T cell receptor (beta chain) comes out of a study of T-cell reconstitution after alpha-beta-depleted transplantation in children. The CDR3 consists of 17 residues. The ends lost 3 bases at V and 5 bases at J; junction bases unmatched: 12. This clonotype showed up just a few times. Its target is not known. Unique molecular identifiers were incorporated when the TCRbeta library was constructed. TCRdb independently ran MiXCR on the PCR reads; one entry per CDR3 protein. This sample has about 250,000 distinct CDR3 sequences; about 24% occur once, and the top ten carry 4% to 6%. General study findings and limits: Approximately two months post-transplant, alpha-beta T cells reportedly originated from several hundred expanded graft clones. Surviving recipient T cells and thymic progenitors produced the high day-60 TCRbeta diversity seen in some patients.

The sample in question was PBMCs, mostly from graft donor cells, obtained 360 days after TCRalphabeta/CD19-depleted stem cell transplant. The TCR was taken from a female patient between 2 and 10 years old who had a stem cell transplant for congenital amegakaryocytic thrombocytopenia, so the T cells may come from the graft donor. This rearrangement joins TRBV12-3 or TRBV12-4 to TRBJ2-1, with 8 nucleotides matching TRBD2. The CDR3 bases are TGTGCCAGCAGTTTCCCCAATAGCGGGACAAAGAACAATGAGCAGTTCTTC. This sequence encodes CASSFPNSGTKNNEQFF.